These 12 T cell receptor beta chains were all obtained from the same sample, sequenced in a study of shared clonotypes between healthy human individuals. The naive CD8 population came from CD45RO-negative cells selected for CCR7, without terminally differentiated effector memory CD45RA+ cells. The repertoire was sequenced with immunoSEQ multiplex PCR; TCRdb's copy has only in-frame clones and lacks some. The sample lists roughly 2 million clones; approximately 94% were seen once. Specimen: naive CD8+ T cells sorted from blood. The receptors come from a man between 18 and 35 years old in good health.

CDR3 sequence: CASSPYGLRSYNEQFF. As DNA, the CDR3 is TGTGCCAGCAGCCCCTACGGACTTCGCTCCTACAATGAGCAGTTCTTC. V gene TRBV5-4 combines with J gene TRBJ2-1; a weak D match, TRBD2 (5 bases). Looked up from germline, CDR1 is SGHNT and CDR2 is YYREEE (reference sequence). Trimming removed 4 bases at V and 0 bases at J, with 14 bases between. The CDR3 length is 16 residues.

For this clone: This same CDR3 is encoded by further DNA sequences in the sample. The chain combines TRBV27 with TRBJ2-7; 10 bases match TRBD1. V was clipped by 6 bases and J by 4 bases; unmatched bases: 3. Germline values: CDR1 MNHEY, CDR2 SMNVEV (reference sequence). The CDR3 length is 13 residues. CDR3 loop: CASRRQGAYEQYF. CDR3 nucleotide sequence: TGTGCCAGCAGAAGACAGGGGGCGTACGAGCAGTACTTC.

CDR3 residues: CASSVSGSGLGIQYF. The CDR3 DNA is TGTGCCAGCAGCGTGTCCGGCTCAGGGCTCGGCATTCAGTACTTC. The chain is built from TRBV13 and TRBJ2-4; D is possibly TRBD1 (5 bases). V was cut by 5 bases and J by 9 bases, with 20 bases left in between. The CDR3 length is 15 residues. In germline, CDR1 is PRHDT, CDR2 FYEKMQ (reference sequence).

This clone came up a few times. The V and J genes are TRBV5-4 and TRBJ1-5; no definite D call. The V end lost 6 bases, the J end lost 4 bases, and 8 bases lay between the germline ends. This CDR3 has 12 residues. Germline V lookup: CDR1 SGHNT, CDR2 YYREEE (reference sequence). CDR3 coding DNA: TGTGCCAGCAATACCGAAAATCAGCCCCAGCATTTT. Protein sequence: CASNTENQPQHF.

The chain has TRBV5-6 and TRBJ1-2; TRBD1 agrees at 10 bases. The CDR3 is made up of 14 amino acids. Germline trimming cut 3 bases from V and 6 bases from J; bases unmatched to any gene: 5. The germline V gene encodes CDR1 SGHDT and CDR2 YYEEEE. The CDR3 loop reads CASSSPTGGDGYTF. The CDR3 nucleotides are TGTGCCAGCAGCTCTCCGACAGGGGGCGATGGCTACACCTTC.

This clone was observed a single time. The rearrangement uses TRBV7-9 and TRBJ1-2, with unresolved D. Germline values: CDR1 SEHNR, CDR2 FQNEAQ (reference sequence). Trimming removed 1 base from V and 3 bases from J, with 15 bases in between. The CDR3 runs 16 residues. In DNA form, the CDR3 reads TGTGCCAGCAGCTTAGATTACGGGGAGAAGGACTATGGCTACACCTTC. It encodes CASSLDYGEKDYGYTF.

For the CDR3, the DNA is TGTGCCAGCAGCCTGACGGTAATTGCTTATGGCTACACCTTC. This translates into CASSLTVIAYGYTF. The rearrangement uses TRBV5-8 and TRBJ1-2; D not resolved. Trimming removed 4 bases at V and 5 bases at J, with 15 bases between. The CDR3 extends over 14 amino acids. CDR1 is SGHTS, CDR2 YDEGEE, per germline.

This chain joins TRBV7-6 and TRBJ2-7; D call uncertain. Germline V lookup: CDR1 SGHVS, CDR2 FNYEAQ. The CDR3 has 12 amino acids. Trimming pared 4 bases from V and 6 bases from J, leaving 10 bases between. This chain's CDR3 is CASSSRAGEQYF. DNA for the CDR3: TGTGCCAGCAGCTCGAGAGCTGGCGAGCAGTACTTC.

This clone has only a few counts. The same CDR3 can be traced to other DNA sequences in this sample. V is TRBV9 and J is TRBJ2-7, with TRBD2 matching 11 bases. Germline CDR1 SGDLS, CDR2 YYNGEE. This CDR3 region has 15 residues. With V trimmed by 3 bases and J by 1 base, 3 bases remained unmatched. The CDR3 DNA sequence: TGTGCCAGCAGCGAGGGACTAGCGGATTCCTACGAGCAGTACTTC. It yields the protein CASSEGLADSYEQYF.

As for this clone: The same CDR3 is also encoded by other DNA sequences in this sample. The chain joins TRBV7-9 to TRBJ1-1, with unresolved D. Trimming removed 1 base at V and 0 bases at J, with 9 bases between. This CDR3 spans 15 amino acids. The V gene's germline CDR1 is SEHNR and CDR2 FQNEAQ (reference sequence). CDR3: CASSLVAGLNTEAFF. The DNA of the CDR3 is TGTGCCAGCAGCTTAGTTGCGGGGTTGAACACTGAAGCTTTCTTT.

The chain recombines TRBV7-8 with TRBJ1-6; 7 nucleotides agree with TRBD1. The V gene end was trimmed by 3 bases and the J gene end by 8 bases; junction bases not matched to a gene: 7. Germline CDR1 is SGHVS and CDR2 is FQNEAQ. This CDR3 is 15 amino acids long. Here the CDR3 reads CASSLRQGWDSPLHF. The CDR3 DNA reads TGTGCCAGCAGCTTGAGACAGGGTTGGGATTCACCCCTCCACTTT.

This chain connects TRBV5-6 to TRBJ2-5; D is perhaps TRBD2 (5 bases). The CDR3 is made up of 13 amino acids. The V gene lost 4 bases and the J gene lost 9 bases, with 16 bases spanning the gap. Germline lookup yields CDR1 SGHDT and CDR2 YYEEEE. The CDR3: CASSPDRDWAQYF. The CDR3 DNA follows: TGTGCCAGCAGCCCCGACCGGGATTGGGCCCAGTACTTC.